This T cell receptor beta chain was observed in a study of cytomegalovirus exposure and HLA in healthy donors listed by TCRdb under 2017. Describing the broader study: An earlier analysis of approximately 550 of the donors reported 250 to 350 Gb of sequence data and 117 million unique TCR beta sequences from about 200 million T cells. Around 320 gigabases of sequencing data and approximately 80 million unique TCR sequences were included in an early release covering around 650 HLA-typed donors. Of the approximately 400 genotyped donors, 65% to 90% were placed in the genetic ancestry cluster associated with self-reported Caucasian donors. The aim of the study was to test whether cataloging public T cell receptors could identify signatures of past pathogen exposure. Using immunosequencing, the study profiled T cell repertoires from 666 subjects and related those repertoires to cytomegalovirus serostatus. Along with the roughly 670-subject first cohort, a separate validation cohort of around 110 different subjects was used. High-throughput TCR immunosequencing, statistical association of individual TCRs with disease status, and machine learning were combined to predict cytomegalovirus infection status. A later analysis re-examined previously published TCR beta repertoires from 610 or so donors and added high-resolution HLA genotyping to investigate patterns of TCR occurrence. The later analysis used no new phenotypic data to find candidate immune exposures, relying instead on TCR beta sequences and their occurrence across donors. An earlier analysis of 587 of the donors used high-throughput TCR beta sequencing to judge whether each TCR beta V gene segment behaved as functional or pseudogenic. Alongside the repertoire data, information on donor age, sex, ethnicity and CMV serostatus was compiled. In a later genetic analysis, genome-wide SNP genotypes for about 55% of the 666 donors were used, and that subset was treated as a discovery cohort. All discovery cohort repertoires had been generated on a single sequencing platform. Both class I and class II loci were covered by HLA typing, at four-digit resolution. The number of typed donors differed by locus: about 620-640 for A, B, C, DRB1 and DQB1; 500 to 550 for DQA1; some 610 for DPA1; and some 470 for DPB1. Four or five DR-DQ haplotypes were handled as single units for association and clustering because linkage in the cohort was strong. Among roughly 400 genotyped donors of the cohort, an average of approximately 240,000 unique TCR beta nucleotide sequences were sequenced per donor, roughly 18% of them non-productive.

As concerns this clone: There is no known antigen for this receptor. Base qualities were left out, and no much larger clone turns up one base away.

The library was prepared using the immunoSEQ multiplex PCR assay. For the multiplex PCR, a mixture combining 60 forward primers for TCR Vbeta segments and 13 reverse primers for TCR Jbeta segments was used. The CDR3 region of rearranged TCR beta genes was amplified from genomic DNA with a multiplex PCR assay. The Illumina HiSeq System was used to sequence the amplified TCR beta libraries as 87-base-pair reads. The source study handled its data this way. A later analysis counted tens of millions of unique TCR beta chains across the 666 repertoires, and some 11 million of these chains were shared by at least two donors. Raw reads were error-corrected and collapsed into unique sequences with a nearest-neighbor algorithm that merged closely related sequences to remove PCR and sequencing errors. V, D and J gene segments were assigned by aligning CDR3 sequences to IMGT reference sequences. For a sequence to be retained, a match of at least six nucleotides was required to both a V gene segment and a J gene segment. Rearrangements were classified as productive when the CDR3 lacked stop codons and remained in frame with V and J, and all other rearrangements were classified as non-productive. Following IMGT convention, CDR3 was defined as the stretch from the second conserved V-encoded cysteine up to the conserved J-encoded phenylalanine. The earlier analysis of approximately 500 of the donors excluded sequences that lacked an unambiguous match to a single V gene segment. An earlier analysis of fewer than 650 of the donors classified V segments as functional when productive rearrangements were above 56.7% and as segregating when the standard deviation between donors was above 5%. A statistical classification framework was built to diagnose cytomegalovirus status from the catalog of TCR beta chain sequences. V and J gene assignment, in a later analysis, came from comparing TCR nucleotide sequences with IMGT/GENE-DB human TR gene sequences. The TCRdist pipeline was used in a later analysis to assign CDR3 sequences and most-parsimonious VDJ recombination scenarios. In a later analysis, every TCR beta chain was defined by the combination of its CDR3 amino acid sequence and its V-gene family, and reads without a unique V-gene family were dropped. A later analysis removed several hundred highly shared, low-generation-probability nucleotide sequences to deal with suspected cross-contamination and a sequencing artifact. In a later analysis, a clonal expansion index for each public chain was calculated from normalized within-repertoire ranks of inferred template counts. Generation probabilities in a later analysis came from a VDJ recombination model fitted to out-of-frame rearrangements, and those results were checked against IGoR. In a later analysis, hypergeometric tests were used to score TCR-TCR, TCR-HLA and TCR-CMV co-occurrence, with a repertoire-size bias correction applied to TCR pairs. False discovery rates were estimated in a later analysis by permuting HLA or CMV assignments 20 times. In a later analysis, co-occurring TCRs were grouped using DBSCAN, and TCRdist sequence similarity was added for clustering within HLA-allele-positive subsets. Co-occurrence clustering excluded repertoires with fewer than 30,000 or more than 120,000 public chains, plus five with anomalous nucleotide sharing. Entries here come from immuneACCESS through TCRdb and include only in-frame sequences with V and J called. Some clones fail to appear in such tables; in the studies checked, an unresolved V gene covers under half of the shortfall, and the cause of the remainder is unknown. Clonal size and the V and J genes are those of that table, whereas D and trimming came from the DNA. This sample is represented by more than 100,000 clones; less than 85% of them were singletons. The ten largest clones represent about 1.6% of the sample.

Including cysteine and phenylalanine, the CDR3 has 15 amino acids. Here the CDR3 DNA is all that survives: 45 bases in frame from base 1. Sequences SGHRS (CDR1) and YFSETQ (CDR2) are obtained from the germline V gene. Trimming accounts for 1 base at V and 7 bases at J, while the number of junction bases matched to no gene is 7. The cohort comprised some 730 healthy bone marrow donors. At the time of sampling, all cohort members were nominally healthy, though unrecorded immune exposures were likely present. The donor tested CMV seronegative and was one of the 352 seronegative cohort members. A peripheral blood sample was provided by each donor, and peripheral blood mononuclear cells were used for TCR beta sequencing. Genomic DNA extraction from the blood cell samples was performed with the Qiagen DNeasy Blood Extraction Kit. The paper's findings and limits, for the study overall: The 87-base-pair reads could not distinguish some IMGT-functional V segments, including TRBV6-2 and TRBV6-3, so those segments were excluded. Strong co-occurrence of HLA alleles, especially DR and DQ, made assigning TCR associations to individual alleles difficult. V-gene and J-gene trimming of TCR beta chains was associated with a missense DCLRE1C variant in a later genetic analysis, and the association was replicated in an independent cohort. Because HLA typing was missing for some donors at each locus, association tests included only the typed subset. About 17 rarely observed V segments, including chromosome 9 orphons, were excluded from the earlier analysis of about 600 of the donors because counts were too low. Specific HLA alleles were associated with 15,000 to 20,000 TCR beta sequences at a false discovery rate of 0.05 in a later analysis. While some public TCRs were present in many individuals, most TCR sequences turned up only very rarely across donors. The study listed 164 TCR beta chains as associated with cytomegalovirus. The authors suggested that the approach could potentially be generalized to other disease states and immunological phenotypes. A later analysis found that TCR association rates varied across HLA loci, with DRB1 alleles showing the most associated TCRs and HLA-C alleles the fewest. Several of the top co-occurrence clusters appeared to be linked to parvovirus B19, influenza, CMV and Epstein-Barr virus, according to a later analysis. In an earlier analysis of a few hundred of the donors, most TCR beta V segments were observed in productive rearrangements about 90% or about 30% of the time, broadly matching IMGT annotations. According to a later analysis, most CMV-associated TCR beta chains appeared to be HLA-restricted, and the HLA associations seemed to be driven largely by CMV exposure. A further reported finding was that TCR beta sequences accurately predicted the HLA-A and HLA-B alleles for most subjects in the first cohort. In a later analysis, HLA-associated TCR beta chains were found to be more clonally expanded and to have lower generation probabilities than equally common non-associated chains. A cluster of highly shared sequence variants was judged likely to represent a technical artifact of the sequencing pipeline. CMV serostatus was the only immune exposure information available for the cohort. A few of the identified cytomegalovirus-associated TCR beta chains were confirmed in vitro to be specific for cytomegalovirus antigens. According to a later genetic analysis, donors in an Asian-associated ancestry cluster had fewer N-insertions in productive TCRs than the approximately 650-donor mean. The cohort was sequenced for TCR beta chains only, and without alpha or paired-chain data the features that could be detected were limited. Roughly uniform sequencing depth across donors was assumed in presence/absence analyses, although this assumption may not hold. The classifier was reported to diagnose cytomegalovirus status with high specificity and sensitivity in both the original and validation cohorts. Linkage disequilibrium might explain the correlated functional status among segregating V segments, but an unknown experimental factor could not be ruled out.

Sequenced sample: PBMCs. This TCR was sampled from a man aged 35 to 55 in good health and CMV-seronegative. The chain couples TRBV5-1 to TRBJ2-1, and 8 junctional nucleotides match TRBD2. The CDR3 sequence is CASSLTSGEWNEQFF. The bases read TGCGCCAGCAGCTTGACTAGCGGCGAGTGGAATGAGCAGTTCTTC.